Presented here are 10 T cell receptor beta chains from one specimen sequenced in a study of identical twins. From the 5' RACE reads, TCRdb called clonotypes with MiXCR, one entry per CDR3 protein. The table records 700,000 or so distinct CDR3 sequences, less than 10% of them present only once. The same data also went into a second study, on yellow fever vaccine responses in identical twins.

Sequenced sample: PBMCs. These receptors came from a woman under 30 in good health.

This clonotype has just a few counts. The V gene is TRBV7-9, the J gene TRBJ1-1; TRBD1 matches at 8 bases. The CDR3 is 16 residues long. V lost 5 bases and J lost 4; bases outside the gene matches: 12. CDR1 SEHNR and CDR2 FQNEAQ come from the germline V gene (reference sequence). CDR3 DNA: TGTGCCAGCAGCACCCGCGACAGGGGATGGAGCACTGAAGCTTTCTTT. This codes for CASSTRDRGWSTEAFF.

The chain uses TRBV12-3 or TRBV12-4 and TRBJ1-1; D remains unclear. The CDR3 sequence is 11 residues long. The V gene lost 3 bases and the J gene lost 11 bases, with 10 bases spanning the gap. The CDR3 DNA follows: TGTGCCAGCAGTTTGAATAGTTTCGCTTTCTTT. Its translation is CASSLNSFAFF.

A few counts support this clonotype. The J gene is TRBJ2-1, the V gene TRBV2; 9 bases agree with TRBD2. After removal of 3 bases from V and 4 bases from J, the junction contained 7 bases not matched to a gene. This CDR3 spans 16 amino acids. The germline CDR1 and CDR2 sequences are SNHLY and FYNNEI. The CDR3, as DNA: TGTGCCAGCAGTGATTTTAGGGCGGGAGGGTACAATGAGCAGTTCTTC. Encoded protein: CASSDFRAGGYNEQFF.

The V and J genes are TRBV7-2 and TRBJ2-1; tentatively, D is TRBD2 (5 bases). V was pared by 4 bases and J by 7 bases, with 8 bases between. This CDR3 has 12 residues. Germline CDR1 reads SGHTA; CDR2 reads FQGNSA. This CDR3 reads CASSSKRNEQFF. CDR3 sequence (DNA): TGTGCCAGCAGCTCCAAGCGGAATGAGCAGTTCTTC.

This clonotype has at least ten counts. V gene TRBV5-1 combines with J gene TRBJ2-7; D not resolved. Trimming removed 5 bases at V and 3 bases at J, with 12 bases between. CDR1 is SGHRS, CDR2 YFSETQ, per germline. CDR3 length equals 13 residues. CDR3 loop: CASSFTGGYEQYF. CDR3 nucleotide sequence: TGCGCCAGCAGTTTCACGGGCGGCTACGAGCAGTACTTC. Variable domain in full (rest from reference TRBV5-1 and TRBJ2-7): KAGVTQTPRYLIKTRGQQVTLSCSPISGHRSVSWYQQTPGQGLQFLFEYFSETQRNKGNFPGRFSGRQFSNSRSEMNVSTLELGDSALYLCASSFTGGYEQYFGPGTRLTVT.

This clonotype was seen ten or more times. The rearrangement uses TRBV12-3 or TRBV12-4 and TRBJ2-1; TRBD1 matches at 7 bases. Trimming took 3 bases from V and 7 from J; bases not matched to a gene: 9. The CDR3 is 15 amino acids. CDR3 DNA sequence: TGTGCCAGCAGTTTCCCGGGACAGCTGGAGAATGAGCAGTTCTTC. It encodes CASSFPGQLENEQFF.

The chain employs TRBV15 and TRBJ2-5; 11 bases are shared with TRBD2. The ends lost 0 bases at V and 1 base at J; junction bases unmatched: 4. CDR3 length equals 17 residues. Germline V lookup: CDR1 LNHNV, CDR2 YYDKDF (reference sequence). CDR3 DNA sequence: TGTGCCACCAGCAGAGATCTAGCGGGGGGTTTCCAAGAGACCCAGTACTTC. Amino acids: CATSRDLAGGFQETQYF.

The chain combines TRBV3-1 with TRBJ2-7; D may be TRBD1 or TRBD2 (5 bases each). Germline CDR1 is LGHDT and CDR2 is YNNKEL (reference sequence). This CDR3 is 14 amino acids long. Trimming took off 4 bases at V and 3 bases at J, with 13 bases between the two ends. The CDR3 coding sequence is TGTGCCAGCAGCCGCTCAGGGACGATCTACGAGCAGTACTTC. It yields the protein CASSRSGTIYEQYF.

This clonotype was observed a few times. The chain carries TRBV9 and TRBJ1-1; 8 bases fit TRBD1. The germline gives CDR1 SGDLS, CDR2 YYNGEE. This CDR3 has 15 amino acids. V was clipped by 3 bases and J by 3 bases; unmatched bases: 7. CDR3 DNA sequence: TGTGCCAGCAGCGCCTCAGGGGGCGCTGACACTGAAGCTTTCTTT. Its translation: CASSASGGADTEAFF. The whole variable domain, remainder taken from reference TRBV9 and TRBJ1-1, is DSGVTQTPKHLITATGQRVTLRCSPRSGDLSVYWYQQSLDQGLQFLIQYYNGEERAKGNILERFSAQQFPDLHSELNLSSLELGDSALYFCASSASGGADTEAFFGQGTRLTVV.

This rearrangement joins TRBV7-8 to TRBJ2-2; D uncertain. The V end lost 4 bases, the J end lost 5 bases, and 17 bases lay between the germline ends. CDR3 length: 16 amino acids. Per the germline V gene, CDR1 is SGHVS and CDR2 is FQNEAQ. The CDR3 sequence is CASSSPRVQPTGELFF. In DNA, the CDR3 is TGTGCCAGCAGCTCCCCTAGGGTACAACCGACCGGGGAGCTGTTTTTT.